The T cell receptor beta chain under discussion was sequenced for a study of cytomegalovirus exposure and HLA in healthy donors. Broader study findings: The classifier reportedly diagnosed cytomegalovirus status with high specificity and sensitivity. One variant, a missense change in DCLRE1C, was linked in a later analysis to TCR beta V- and J-gene trimming. 87-base-pair reads could not separate some V segments, including TRBV6-2 and TRBV6-3.

PCR employed 60 Vbeta and 13 Jbeta primers. The table came from immunoSEQ multiplex PCR; TCRdb's copy has only in-frame clones and leaves some out. The sample includes around 160,000 clones, around 80% of them seen just once. Trimming left V 4 bases short and J 4 bases short, with 17 bases between. The CDR3 is 15 amino acids. Germline V gives CDR1 SGDLS, CDR2 YYNGEE. There were likely unrecorded immune exposures, though donors were nominally healthy when sampled. On this clone: What it binds is not known.

The sequence derives from a human donor in good health. Sequenced: PBMCs. This chain connects TRBV9 to TRBJ1-2; D gene unclear. As DNA, the CDR3 is TGTGCCAGCAGCTTATCGAGGAGGCCCGGCTATGGCTACACCTTC. This translates into CASSLSRRPGYGYTF.